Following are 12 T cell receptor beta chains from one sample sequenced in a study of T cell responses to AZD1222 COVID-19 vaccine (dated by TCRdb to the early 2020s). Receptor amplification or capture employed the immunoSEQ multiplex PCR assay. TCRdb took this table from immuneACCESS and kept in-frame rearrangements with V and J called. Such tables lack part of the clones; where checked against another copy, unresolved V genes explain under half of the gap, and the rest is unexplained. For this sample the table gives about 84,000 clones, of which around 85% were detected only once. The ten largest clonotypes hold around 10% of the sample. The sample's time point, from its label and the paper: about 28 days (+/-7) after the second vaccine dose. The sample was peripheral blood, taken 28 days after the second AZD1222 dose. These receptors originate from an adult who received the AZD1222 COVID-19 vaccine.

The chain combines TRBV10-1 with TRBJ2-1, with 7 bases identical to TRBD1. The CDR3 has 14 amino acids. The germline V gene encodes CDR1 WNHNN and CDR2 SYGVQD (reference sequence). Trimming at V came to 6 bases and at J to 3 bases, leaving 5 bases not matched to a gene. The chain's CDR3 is CASSPGQNYNEQFF. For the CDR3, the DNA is TGCGCCAGCAGCCCGGGACAGAACTACAATGAGCAGTTCTTC.

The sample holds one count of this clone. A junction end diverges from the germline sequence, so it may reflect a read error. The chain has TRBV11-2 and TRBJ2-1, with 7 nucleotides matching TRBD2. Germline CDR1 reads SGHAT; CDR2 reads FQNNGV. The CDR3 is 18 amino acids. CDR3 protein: CASSLVGPQRGSSNEQFF. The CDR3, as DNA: TGTGCCAGCAGCTTAGTAGGCCCCCAGCGGGGATCCTCCAATGAGCAGTTCTTC.

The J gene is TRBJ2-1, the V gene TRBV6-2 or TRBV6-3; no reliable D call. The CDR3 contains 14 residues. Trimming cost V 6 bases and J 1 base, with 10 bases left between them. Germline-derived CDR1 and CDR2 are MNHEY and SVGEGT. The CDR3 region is CASSPSGSYNEQFF. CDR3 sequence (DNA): TGTGCCAGCAGCCCCTCCGGATCCTACAATGAGCAGTTCTTC.

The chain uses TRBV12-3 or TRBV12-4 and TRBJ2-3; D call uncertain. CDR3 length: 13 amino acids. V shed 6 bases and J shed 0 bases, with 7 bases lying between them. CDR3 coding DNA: TGTGCCAGCAGGGTACCGAGCACAGATACGCAGTATTTT. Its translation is CASRVPSTDTQYF.

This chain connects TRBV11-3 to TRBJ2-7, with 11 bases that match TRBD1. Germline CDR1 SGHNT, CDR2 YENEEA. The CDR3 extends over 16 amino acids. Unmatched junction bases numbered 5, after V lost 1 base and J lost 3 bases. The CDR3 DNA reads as TGTGCCAGCAGCTTAGCCGGGACAGGGGGGCACTACGAGCAGTACGTC. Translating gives CASSLAGTGGHYEQYV.

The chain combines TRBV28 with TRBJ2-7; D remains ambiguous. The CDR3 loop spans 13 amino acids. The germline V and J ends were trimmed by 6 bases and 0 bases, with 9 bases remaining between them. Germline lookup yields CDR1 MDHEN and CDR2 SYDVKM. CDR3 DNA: TGTGCCAGCAGAGAAAGTAGCTCCTACGAGCAGTACTTC. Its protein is CASRESSSYEQYF.

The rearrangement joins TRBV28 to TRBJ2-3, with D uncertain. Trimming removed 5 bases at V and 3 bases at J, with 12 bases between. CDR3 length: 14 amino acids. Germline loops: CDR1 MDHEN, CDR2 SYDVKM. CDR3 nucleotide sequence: TGTGCCAGCAGTACTAACCAGCCAACAGATACGCAGTATTTT. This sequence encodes CASSTNQPTDTQYF.

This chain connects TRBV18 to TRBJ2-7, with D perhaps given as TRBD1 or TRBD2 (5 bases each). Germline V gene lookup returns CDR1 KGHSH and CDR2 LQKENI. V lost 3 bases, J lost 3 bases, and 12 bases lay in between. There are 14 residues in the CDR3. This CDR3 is CASSPRDGLYEQYF. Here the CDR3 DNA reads TGTGCCAGCTCACCTCGGGACGGTCTCTACGAGCAGTACTTC.

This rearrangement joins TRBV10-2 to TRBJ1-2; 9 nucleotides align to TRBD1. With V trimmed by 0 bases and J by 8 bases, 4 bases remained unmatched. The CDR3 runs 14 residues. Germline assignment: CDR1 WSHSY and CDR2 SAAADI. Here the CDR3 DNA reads TGCGCCAGCAGTGAGTCGGGGACAGGGAGAGGCTACACCTTC. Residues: CASSESGTGRGYTF.

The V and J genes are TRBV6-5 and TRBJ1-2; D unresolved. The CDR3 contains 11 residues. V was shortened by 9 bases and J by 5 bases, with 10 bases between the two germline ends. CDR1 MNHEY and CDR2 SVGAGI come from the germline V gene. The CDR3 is CASAPAYGYTF. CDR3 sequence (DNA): TGTGCCAGTGCCCCAGCATATGGCTACACCTTC.

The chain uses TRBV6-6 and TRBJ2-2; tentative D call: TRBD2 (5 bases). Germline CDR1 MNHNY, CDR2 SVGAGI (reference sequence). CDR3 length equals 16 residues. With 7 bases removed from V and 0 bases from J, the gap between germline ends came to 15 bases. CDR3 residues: CASTLGERANTGELFF. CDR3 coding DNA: TGTGCCAGCACCCTCGGGGAGAGAGCGAACACCGGGGAGCTGTTTTTT.

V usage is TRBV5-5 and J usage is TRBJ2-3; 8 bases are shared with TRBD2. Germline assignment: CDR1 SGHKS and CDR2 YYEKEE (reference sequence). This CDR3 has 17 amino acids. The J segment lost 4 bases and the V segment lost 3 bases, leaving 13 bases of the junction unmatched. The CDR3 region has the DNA TGTGCCAGCAGCTCGGACCGGGAGGGCCGGAGGTCAGATACGCAGTATTTT. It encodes CASSSDREGRRSDTQYF. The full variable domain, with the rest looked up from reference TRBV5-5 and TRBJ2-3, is DAGVTQSPTHLIKTRGQQVTLRCSPISGHKSVSWYQQVLGQGPQFIFQYYEKEERGRGNFPDRFSARQFPNYSSELNVNALLLGDSALYLCASSSDREGRRSDTQYFGPGTRLTVL.